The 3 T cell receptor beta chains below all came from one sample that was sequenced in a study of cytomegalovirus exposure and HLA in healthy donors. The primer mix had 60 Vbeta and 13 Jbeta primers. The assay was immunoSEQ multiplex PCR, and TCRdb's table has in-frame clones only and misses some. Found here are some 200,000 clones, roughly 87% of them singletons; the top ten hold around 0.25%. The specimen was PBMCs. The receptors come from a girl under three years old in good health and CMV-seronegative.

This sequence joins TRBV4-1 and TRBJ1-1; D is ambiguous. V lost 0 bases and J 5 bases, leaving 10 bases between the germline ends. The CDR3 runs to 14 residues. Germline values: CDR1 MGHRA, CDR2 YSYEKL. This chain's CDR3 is CASSQDFEQTEAFF. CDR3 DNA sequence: TGCGCCAGCAGCCAAGATTTCGAACAGACTGAAGCTTTCTTT.

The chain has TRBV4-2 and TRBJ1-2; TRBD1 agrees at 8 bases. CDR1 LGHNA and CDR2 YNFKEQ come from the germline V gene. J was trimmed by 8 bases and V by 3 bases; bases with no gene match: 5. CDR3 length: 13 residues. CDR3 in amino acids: CASSHPRQGGYTF. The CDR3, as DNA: TGTGCCAGCAGCCACCCCCGACAGGGGGGCTACACCTTC.

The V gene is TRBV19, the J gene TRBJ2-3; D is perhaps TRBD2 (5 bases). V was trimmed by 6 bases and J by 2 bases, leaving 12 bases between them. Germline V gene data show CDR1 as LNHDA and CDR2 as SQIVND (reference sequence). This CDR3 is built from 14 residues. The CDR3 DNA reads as TGTGCCAGTAGCGAGGGTTTCCTCACAGATACGCAGTATTTT. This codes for CASSEGFLTDTQYF. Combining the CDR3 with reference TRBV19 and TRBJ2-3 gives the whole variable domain DGGITQSPKYLFRKEGQNVTLSCEQNLNHDAMYWYRQDPGQGLRLIYYSQIVNDFQKGDIAEGYSVSREKKESFPLTVTSAQKNPTAFYLCASSEGFLTDTQYFGPGTRLTVL.